This is a list of T cell receptor beta chains from one sample in a study of cytomegalovirus exposure and HLA in healthy donors. Measured with immunoSEQ multiplex PCR; TCRdb has only the in-frame clones, and not every one. The clone table shows about 130,000 clones, with the ten largest holding approximately 1.7%. The material sequenced was PBMCs. These receptor sequences come from a man younger than 30 in good health and CMV-seronegative. CDR3s include the opening cysteine and the closing phenylalanine or tryptophan. Fields, in order: CDR3 DNA, CDR3 protein, V gene, CDR3 length, J gene, D gene. The D gene is left open where the match is weak.

CDR3 DNA: TGTGCCAGCAGCCCTATAGCGTTTAGCCCCTACGAGCAGTACTTC
CDR3 protein: CASSPIAFSPYEQYF
V gene: TRBV5-6
CDR3 length: 15
J gene: TRBJ2-7
D gene: NA

CDR3 DNA: TGTGCCAGCAGCAGGTCTCCTGAGGGACACCCGTGGCCCCGTTATAGCAATCAGCCCCAGCATTTT
CDR3 protein: CASSRSPEGHPWPRYSNQPQHF
V gene: TRBV21-1
CDR3 length: 22
J gene: TRBJ1-5
D gene: NA

CDR3 DNA: TGTGCCACTACTAACATAAACGGAAATCAGCCCCAGCATTTT
CDR3 protein: CATTNINGNQPQHF
V gene: TRBV7-8
CDR3 length: 14
J gene: TRBJ1-5
D gene: NA

CDR3 DNA: TGTGCCATCAGTGAGTCTGGCTCCCTCTACGAGCAGTACTTC
CDR3 protein: CAISESGSLYEQYF
V gene: TRBV10-3
CDR3 length: 14
J gene: TRBJ2-7
D gene: NA

CDR3 DNA: TGTGCCAGCAGCCGTTCGGGAGGCCCGTACAATGAGCAGTTCTTC
CDR3 protein: CASSRSGGPYNEQFF
V gene: TRBV5-4
CDR3 length: 15
J gene: TRBJ2-1
D gene: TRBD2

CDR3 DNA: TGTGCCAGCAGCTTAACCATCGTGGAACAGGGGGGAAGACGGGGGTTCTTC
CDR3 protein: CASSLTIVEQGGRRGFF
V gene: TRBV7-9
CDR3 length: 17
J gene: TRBJ2-1
D gene: TRBD1

CDR3 DNA: TGTGCCAGCACCCTGTGGGCGGGAGCTGAGCAGTTCTTC
CDR3 protein: CASTLWAGAEQFF
V gene: TRBV7-9
CDR3 length: 13
J gene: TRBJ2-1
D gene: TRBD2

CDR3 DNA: TGTGCCAGCAGCGCTCACGGGGTAGCGGGGGGTTACGAGCAGTACTTC
CDR3 protein: CASSAHGVAGGYEQYF
V gene: TRBV28
CDR3 length: 16
J gene: TRBJ2-7
D gene: TRBD2

CDR3 DNA: TGTGCCAGCAGTTTCTCGAGTGGCTACACCTTC
CDR3 protein: CASSFSSGYTF
V gene: TRBV28
CDR3 length: 11
J gene: TRBJ1-2
D gene: NA

CDR3 DNA: TGTGCCAGCAGCTTGGCGGGACTTCCGAGCACAGATACGCAGTATTTT
CDR3 protein: CASSLAGLPSTDTQYF
V gene: TRBV5-6
CDR3 length: 16
J gene: TRBJ2-3
D gene: NA

CDR3 DNA: TGTGCCAGTAGTACGCACAGGGGGCGCGCGGAAGAGACCCAGTACTTC
CDR3 protein: CASSTHRGRAEETQYF
V gene: TRBV19
CDR3 length: 16
J gene: TRBJ2-5
D gene: TRBD1

CDR3 DNA: TGTGCCAGCAGCTGGACTAGCGGGAGCTACAATGAGCAGTTCTTC
CDR3 protein: CASSWTSGSYNEQFF
V gene: TRBV7-2
CDR3 length: 15
J gene: TRBJ2-1
D gene: TRBD2

CDR3 DNA: TGTGCCGGGAGGGACTACCACAATGAGCAGTTCTTC
CDR3 protein: CAGRDYHNEQFF
V gene: TRBV6-1
CDR3 length: 12
J gene: TRBJ2-1
D gene: TRBD2

CDR3 DNA: TGTGCCAGCAGTTTAGAAGTGAGGCATGGCTACACCTTC
CDR3 protein: CASSLEVRHGYTF
V gene: TRBV7-2
CDR3 length: 13
J gene: TRBJ1-2
D gene: NA